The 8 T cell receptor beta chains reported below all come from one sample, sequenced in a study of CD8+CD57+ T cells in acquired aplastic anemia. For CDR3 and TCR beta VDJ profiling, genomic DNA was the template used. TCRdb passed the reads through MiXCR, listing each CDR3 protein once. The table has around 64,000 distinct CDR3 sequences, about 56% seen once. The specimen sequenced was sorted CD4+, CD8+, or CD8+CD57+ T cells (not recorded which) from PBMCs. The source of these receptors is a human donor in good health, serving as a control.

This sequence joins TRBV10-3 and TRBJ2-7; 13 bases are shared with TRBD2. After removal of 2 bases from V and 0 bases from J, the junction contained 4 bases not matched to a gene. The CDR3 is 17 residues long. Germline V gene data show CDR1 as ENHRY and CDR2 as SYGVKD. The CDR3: CAISETSGRASSYEQYF. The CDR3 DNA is TGTGCCATCAGTGAGACTAGCGGGAGGGCCTCCTCCTACGAGCAGTACTTC.

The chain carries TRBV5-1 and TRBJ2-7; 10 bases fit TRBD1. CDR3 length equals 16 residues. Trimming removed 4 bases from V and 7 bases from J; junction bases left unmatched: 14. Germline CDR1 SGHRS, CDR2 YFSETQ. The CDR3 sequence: CASSRPGQGPLGEQYF. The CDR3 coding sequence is TGCGCCAGCAGCCGTCCGGGACAGGGGCCACTGGGTGAGCAGTACTTC.

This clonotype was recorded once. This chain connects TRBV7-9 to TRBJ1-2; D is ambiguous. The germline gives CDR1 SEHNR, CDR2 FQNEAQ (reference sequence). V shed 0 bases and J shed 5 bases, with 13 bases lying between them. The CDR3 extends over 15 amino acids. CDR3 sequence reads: CASSLAGSETYGYTF. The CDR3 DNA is TGTGCCAGCAGCTTAGCCGGGTCGGAAACTTATGGCTACACCTTC.

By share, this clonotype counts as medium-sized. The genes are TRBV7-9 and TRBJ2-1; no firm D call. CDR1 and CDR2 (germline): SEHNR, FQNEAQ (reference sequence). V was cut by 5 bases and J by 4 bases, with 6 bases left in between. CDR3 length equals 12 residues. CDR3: CASSPAYNEQFF. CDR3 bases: TGTGCCAGCAGCCCCGCTTACAATGAGCAGTTCTTC.

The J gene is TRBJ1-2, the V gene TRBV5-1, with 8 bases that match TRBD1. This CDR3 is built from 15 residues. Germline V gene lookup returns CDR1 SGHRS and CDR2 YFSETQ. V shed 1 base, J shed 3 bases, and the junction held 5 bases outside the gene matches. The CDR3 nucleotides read TGCGCCAGCAGCTTGTTGGGACAGGACGACTATGGCTACACCTTC. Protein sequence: CASSLLGQDDYGYTF.

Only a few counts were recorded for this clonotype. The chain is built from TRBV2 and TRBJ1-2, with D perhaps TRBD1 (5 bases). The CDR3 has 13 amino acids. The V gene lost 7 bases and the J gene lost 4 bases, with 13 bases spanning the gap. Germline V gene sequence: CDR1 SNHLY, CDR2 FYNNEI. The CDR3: CASNVRQTYGYTF. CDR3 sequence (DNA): TGTGCCAGCAATGTAAGACAGACCTATGGCTACACCTTC.

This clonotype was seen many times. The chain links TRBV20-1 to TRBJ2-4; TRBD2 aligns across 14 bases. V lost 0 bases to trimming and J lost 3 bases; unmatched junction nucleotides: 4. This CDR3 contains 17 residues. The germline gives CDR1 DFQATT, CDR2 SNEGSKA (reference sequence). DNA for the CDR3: TGCAGTGCTAGAGACGGGGGACTAGCGGGAGTCAAAAACATTCAGTACTTC. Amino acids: CSARDGGLAGVKNIQYF.

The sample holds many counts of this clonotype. CDR3 sequence (DNA): TGTGCCTGGAGTACAGAGGGGGTTGGGTCTGGCACTGAAGCTTTCTTT. The encoded protein is CAWSTEGVGSGTEAFF. The chain combines TRBV30 with TRBJ1-1, with D perhaps TRBD1 (6 bases). Germline CDR1 reads GTSNPN; CDR2 reads SVGIG (reference sequence). The CDR3 runs to 16 residues. V was trimmed by 2 bases and J by 4 bases, leaving 20 bases between them.